The subject of this entry is one T cell receptor (beta chain). Its antigen is still unknown. PCR used 60 Vbeta primers and 13 Jbeta primers. Sequenced by immunoSEQ multiplex PCR; TCRdb stores in-frame clones only, minus some. Of about 150,000 clones listed, around 75% were seen once; the top ten hold around 1.9%. The sample belongs to a study of cytomegalovirus exposure and HLA in healthy donors. Study results and caveats: Most likely, a cluster of highly shared sequence variants arose as a sequencing artifact. Researchers reported in a later analysis that a missense DCLRE1C variant was tied to TCR beta V- and J-gene trimming. A later look showed TCR association rates differing by HLA locus, highest for DRB1 and lowest for HLA-C.

The TCR was taken from a woman aged 40 to 55 in good health and CMV-seronegative. The specimen was PBMCs.

The CDR3 reads CASSLGTVSSTDTQYF. In DNA form, the CDR3 reads TGTGCCAGCAGTTTAGGGACTGTGTCTAGCACAGATACGCAGTATTTT. V and J are TRBV27 and TRBJ2-3; possible D gene TRBD2, 6 bases. Germline assignment: CDR1 MNHEY and CDR2 SMNVEV (reference sequence). The CDR3 runs to 16 residues. Trimming cost V 2 bases and J 0 bases, with 12 bases left between them.